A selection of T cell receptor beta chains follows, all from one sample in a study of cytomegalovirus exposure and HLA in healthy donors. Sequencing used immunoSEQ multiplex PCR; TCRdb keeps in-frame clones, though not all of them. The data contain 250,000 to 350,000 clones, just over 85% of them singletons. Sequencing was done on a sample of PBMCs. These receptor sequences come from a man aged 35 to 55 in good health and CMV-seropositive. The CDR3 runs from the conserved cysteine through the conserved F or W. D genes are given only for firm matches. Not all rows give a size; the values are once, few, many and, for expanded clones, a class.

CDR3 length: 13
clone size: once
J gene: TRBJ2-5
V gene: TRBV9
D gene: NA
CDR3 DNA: TGTGCCAGCAGCGTGGGAGGGGGTGAGACCCAGTACTTC
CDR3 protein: CASSVGGGETQYF

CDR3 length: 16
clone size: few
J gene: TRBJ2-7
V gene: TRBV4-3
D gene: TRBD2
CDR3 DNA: TGCGCCAGCAGCCAATTACTAGCGGGAGGGATGTACGAGCAGTACTTC
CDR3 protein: CASSQLLAGGMYEQYF

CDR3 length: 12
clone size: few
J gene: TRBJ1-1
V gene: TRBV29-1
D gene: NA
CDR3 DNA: TGCAGCATCAGTTCAGGGGCCACTGAAGCTTTCTTT
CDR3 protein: CSISSGATEAFF

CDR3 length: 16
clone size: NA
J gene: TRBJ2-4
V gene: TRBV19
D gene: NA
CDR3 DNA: TGTGCCAGTAGTATAGATTTAGGGGTCGGGAAAAACATTCAGTACTTC
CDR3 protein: CASSIDLGVGKNIQYF

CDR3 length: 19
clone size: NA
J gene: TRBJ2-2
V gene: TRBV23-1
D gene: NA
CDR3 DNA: TGCGCCAGCAGTCAACCCCGTGACGGGAGACATGCGAACACCGGGGAGCTGTTTTTT
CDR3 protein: CASSQPRDGRHANTGELFF

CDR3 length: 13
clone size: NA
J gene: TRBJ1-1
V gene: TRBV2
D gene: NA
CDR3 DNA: TGTGCCAGCATACTGGACTGGAACACTGAAGCTTTCTTT
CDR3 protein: CASILDWNTEAFF

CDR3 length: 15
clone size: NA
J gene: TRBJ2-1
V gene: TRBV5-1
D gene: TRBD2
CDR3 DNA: TGCGCCAGCAGCTTGGCACTAGCGGCAAACAATGAGCAGTTCTTC
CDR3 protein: CASSLALAANNEQFF

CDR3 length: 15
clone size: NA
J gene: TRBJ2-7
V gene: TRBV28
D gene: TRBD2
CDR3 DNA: TGTGCCAGCAGCCCGACTAGCGAGGCGTCCTACGAGCAGTACTTC
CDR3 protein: CASSPTSEASYEQYF

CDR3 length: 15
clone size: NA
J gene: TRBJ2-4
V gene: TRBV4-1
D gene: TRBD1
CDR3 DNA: TGCGCCAGCAGCCACCCCGGGACAGGGGGAAACATTCAGTACTTC
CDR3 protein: CASSHPGTGGNIQYF

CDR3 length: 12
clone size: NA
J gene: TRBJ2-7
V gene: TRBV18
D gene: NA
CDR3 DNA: TGTGCCAGCTCACCCACAGGGCCCGAGCAGTACTTC
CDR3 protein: CASSPTGPEQYF

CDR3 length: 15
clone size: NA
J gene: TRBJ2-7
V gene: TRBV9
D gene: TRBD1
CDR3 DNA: TGTGCCAGCAGCGTAGAGGCCTCCTCAGGGGGTGAGCAGTACTTC
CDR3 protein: CASSVEASSGGEQYF

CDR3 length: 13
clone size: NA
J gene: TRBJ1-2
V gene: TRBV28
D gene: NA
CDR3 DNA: TGTGCCAGCAGTTACATTACCACGGGTGGCTACACCTTC
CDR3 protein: CASSYITTGGYTF

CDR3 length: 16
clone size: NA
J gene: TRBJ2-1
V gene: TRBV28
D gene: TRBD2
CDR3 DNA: TGTGCCAGCACCCTTGGACTAGCGGTCACCTACAATGAGCAGTTCTTC
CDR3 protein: CASTLGLAVTYNEQFF

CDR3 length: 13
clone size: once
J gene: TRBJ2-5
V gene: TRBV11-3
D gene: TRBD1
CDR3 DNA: TGTGCCAGCGGACAGGGAAGTGGAGAGACCCAGTACTTC
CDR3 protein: CASGQGSGETQYF

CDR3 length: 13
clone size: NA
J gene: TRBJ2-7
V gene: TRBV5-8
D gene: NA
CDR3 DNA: TGTGCCAGCAGCCTCGGGTCCTTCTACGAGCAGTACTTC
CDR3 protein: CASSLGSFYEQYF

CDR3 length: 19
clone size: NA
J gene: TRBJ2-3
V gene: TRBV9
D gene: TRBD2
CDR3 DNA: TGTGCCAGCAGCGTAGCTGGGACTAGCGATTCCTCTAGCACAGATACGCAGTATTTT
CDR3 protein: CASSVAGTSDSSSTDTQYF

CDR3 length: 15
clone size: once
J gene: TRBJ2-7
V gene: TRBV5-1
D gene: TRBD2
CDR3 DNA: TGCGCCAGCAGCCCCCTAGCGGGCTCCTCCTACGAGCAGTACTTC
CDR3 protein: CASSPLAGSSYEQYF

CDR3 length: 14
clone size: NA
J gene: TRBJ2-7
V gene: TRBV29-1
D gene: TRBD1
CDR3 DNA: TGCAGCGTTGAAGGGACAGGGGCCTCCTACGAGCAGTACTTC
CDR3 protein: CSVEGTGASYEQYF

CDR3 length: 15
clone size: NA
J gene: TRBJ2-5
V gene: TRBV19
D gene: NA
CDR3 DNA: TGTGCCAGTAGATCCGGGGGAGGCGGCCAGGAGACCCAGTACTTC
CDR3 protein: CASRSGGGGQETQYF

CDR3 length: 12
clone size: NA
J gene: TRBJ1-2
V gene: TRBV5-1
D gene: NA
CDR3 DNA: TGCGCCAGCAGCTTGACAGACTATGGCTACACCTTC
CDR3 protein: CASSLTDYGYTF

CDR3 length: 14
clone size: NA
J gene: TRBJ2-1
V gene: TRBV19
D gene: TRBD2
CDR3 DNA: TGTGCCAGTACGGTTAGCGGGAGTGTTAATGAGCAGTTCTTC
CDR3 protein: CASTVSGSVNEQFF

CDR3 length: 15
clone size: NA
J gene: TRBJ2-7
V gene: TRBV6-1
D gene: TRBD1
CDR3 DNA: TGTGCCAGCAGTAGGACCGGGACAGTCTCCTACGAGCAGTACTTC
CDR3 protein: CASSRTGTVSYEQYF

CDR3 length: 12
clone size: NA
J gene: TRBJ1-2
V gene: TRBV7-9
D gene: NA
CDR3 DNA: TGTTCCAGCAGGGCCGAGGGGGGGGGCTACACCTTC
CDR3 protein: CSSRAEGGGYTF

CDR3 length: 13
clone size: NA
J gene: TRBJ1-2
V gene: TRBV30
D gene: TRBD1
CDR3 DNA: TGTGCCTGGAGAGTTGGAGGGGGCAATGGCTACACCTTC
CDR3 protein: CAWRVGGGNGYTF

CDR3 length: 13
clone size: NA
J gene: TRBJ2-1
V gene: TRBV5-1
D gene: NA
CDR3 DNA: TGCGCCAGCAGCTCCCCGGGATACAATGAGCAGTTCTTC
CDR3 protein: CASSSPGYNEQFF

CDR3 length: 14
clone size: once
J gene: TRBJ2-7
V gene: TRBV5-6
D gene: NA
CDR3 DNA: TGTGCCAGCAGCTTCGATTTAGAGTCCTACGAGCAGTACTTC
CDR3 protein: CASSFDLESYEQYF

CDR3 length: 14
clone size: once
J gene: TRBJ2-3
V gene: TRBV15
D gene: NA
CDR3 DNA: TGTGCCACCAGCTTCGAGGGGGGGTCAGATACGCAGTATTTT
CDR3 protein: CATSFEGGSDTQYF

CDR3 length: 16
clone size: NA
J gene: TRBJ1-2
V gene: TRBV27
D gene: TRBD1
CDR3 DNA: TGTGCCAGCAGTCCATGGGACAGGGCGGAGTACTATGGCTACACCTTC
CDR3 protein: CASSPWDRAEYYGYTF

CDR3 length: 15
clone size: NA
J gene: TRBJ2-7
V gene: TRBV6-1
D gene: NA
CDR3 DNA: TGTGCCAGCAGTCCCGGACCCCCTGGGAGTTACGAGCAGTACTTC
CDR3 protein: CASSPGPPGSYEQYF

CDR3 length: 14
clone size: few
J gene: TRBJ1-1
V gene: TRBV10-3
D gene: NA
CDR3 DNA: TGTGCCATCAGTGCCGGACAGACTTCCTATGAAGCTTTCTTT
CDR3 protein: CAISAGQTSYEAFF

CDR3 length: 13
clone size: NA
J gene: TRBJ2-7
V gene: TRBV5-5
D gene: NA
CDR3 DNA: TGTGCCAGCAGCTTGGCCGAGGGTTATGGGCAGTACTTC
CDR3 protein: CASSLAEGYGQYF

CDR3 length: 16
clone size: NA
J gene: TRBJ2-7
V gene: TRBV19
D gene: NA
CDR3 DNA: TGTGCCAGTAGTATACAGGTAACAGGACCCGGTTTCGAGCAGTACTTC
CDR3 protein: CASSIQVTGPGFEQYF

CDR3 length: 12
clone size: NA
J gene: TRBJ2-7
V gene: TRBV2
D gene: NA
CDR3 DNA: TGTGCCAGCAGTTCTAGCATTTACGAGCAGTACTTC
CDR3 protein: CASSSSIYEQYF

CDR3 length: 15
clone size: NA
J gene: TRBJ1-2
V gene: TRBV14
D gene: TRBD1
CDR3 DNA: TGTGCCAGCAGCCAAGATCACAGGGGGTCCTATGGCTACACCTTC
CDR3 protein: CASSQDHRGSYGYTF

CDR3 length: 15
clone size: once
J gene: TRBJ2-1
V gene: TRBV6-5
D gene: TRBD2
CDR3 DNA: TGTGCCAGCAGTACCCCCGGGACTACCTCTAATGAGCAGTTCTTC
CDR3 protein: CASSTPGTTSNEQFF

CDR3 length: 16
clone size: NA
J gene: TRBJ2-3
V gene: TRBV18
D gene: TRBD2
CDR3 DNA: TGTGCCAGCTCACTAGCGGGAGGACGGGTCACAGATACGCAGTATTTT
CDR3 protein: CASSLAGGRVTDTQYF

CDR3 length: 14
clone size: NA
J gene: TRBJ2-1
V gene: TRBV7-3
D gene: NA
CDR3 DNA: TGTGCCAGCAGCTCTACGCCCAACGCCAATGAGCAGTTCTTC
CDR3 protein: CASSSTPNANEQFF

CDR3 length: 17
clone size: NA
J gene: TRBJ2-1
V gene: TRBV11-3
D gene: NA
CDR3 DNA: TGTGCCAGCAGCAGCCGGGACACCCAAAAAGTCCACAATGAGCAGTTCTTC
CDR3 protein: CASSSRDTQKVHNEQFF

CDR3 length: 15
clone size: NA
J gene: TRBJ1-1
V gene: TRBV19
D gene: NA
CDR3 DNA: TGTGCCAGTAGTATGGGGGGGGCTGGGATCACTGAAGCTTTCTTT
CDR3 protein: CASSMGGAGITEAFF

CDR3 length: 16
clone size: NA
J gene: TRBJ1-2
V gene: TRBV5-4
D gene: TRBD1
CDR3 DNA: TGTGCCAGCAACTCCGGGACAGGGGGCTTTGACGATGGCTACACCTTC
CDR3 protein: CASNSGTGGFDDGYTF

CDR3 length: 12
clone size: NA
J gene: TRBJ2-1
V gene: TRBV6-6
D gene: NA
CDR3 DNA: TGTGCCAGCAGCCTACCGTACAATGAGCAGTTCTTC
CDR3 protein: CASSLPYNEQFF

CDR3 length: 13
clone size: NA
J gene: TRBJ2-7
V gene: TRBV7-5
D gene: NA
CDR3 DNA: TGTGCCAGAAGCTTTAGGGGTTCCAGCGAGCAGTACTTC
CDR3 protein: CARSFRGSSEQYF